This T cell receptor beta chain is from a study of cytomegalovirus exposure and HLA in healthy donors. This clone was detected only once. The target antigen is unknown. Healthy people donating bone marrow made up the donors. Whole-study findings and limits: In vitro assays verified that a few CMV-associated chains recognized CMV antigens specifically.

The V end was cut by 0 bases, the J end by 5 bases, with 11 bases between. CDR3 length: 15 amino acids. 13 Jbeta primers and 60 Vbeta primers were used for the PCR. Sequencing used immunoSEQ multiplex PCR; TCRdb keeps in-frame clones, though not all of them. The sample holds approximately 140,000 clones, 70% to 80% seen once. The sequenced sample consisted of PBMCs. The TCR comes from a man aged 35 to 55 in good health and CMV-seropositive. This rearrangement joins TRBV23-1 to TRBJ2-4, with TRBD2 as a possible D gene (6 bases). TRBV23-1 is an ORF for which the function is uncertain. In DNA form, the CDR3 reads TGCGCCAGCAGTCAATCGGAGGGACCCGAAAACATTCAGTACTTC. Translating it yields CASSQSEGPENIQYF.